Described below is a single T cell receptor (beta chain) sequence and its context. The data are from a study of OX40 agonist ivuxolimab in advanced cancers. Clones were read by immunoSEQ multiplex PCR, and TCRdb kept only the in-frame ones, dropping some. The sample contains roughly 56,000 clones, roughly four fifths of which appear only once. Patients were ruled out by autoimmune disease history or systemic immunosuppression. The source is an adult with an advanced solid tumor such as melanoma, head and neck, liver or kidney cancer. The source material was CD4+ or CD8+ T cells sorted from blood, sampled in a trial of the OX40 agonist ivuxolimab.

The CDR3 nucleotides read TGTGCCAGCAGCCCGCGGTACGAGCAGTACTTC. The encoded protein is CASSPRYEQYF. The rearrangement uses TRBV6-6 and TRBJ2-5; D remains ambiguous. The DNA end is a closer match to TRBJ2-7, so the J assignment may be wrong. CDR1 is MNHNY, CDR2 SVGAGI, per germline (reference sequence). This CDR3 contains 11 residues.